Sequencing of this T cell receptor beta chain was carried out in a study of post-analysis software for immune sequencing data. Study in general: Both relapsing-remitting and secondary progressive multiple sclerosis featured among the disease courses, as did progressive-relapsing multiple sclerosis.

In regard to this clonotype: The antigen remains undetermined.

The CDR3 extends over 14 amino acids. Germline V gives CDR1 DFQATT, CDR2 SNEGSKA (reference sequence). The authors incorporated unique molecular identifiers into the TCR beta cDNA libraries. Out of roughly 1 to 10 million T cells, a few hundred thousand cDNA molecules were generated. TCRdb reanalysed the PCR reads using MiXCR and keeps one entry per CDR3 protein. The profile shows hundreds of thousands of distinct CDR3 sequences, 53% of them singletons. Study findings and constraints: By F measure, samples from a shared preparation batch strongly co-clustered. A significant reduction in normalized Chao1 diversity was observed in multiple sclerosis patients versus controls. Elevated frequency relative to controls characterized roughly 5 TRBV segments in patients, TRBV5-6, TRBV5-1 and TRBV20-1 among them.

The J gene is TRBJ2-5, the V gene TRBV20-1; TRBD2 is a possible D gene (6 bases). The sequenced material came from blood. The TCR was taken from a girl between 10 and 17 years old with multiple sclerosis. CDR3 protein: CSADGAGSQETQYF. In DNA form, the CDR3 reads TGCAGCGCTGACGGGGCGGGGTCCCAAGAGACCCAGTACTTC.